This TCR beta chain is drawn from a study of shared clonotypes between healthy human individuals. This clone has more than one count but fewer than ten. Its antigen is unknown. Other DNA sequences in this sample translate to the same CDR3. Genomic DNA of unsorted samples came from 85 million to 95 million PBMCs. Study conclusions and caveats: Collection of samples was limited to blood; tissue repertoires likely differ.

PBMC DNA, left unsorted, was sequenced on ten immunoSEQ deep assay plates. Original handling: In the immunoSEQ data, sequences were junction-only and lacked quality scores, so filtering differed. Sequencing used immunoSEQ multiplex PCR; TCRdb keeps in-frame clones, though not all of them. The DNA gave D and trimming, while V, J and clone size come from that table. The sample lists about 450,000 clones, around 79% occurring once. Sample: PBMCs. The origin of this receptor is a woman aged 40-49 years in good health. Some clones in this sample may be carry-over from other donors' samples.

In DNA, the CDR3 is TGTGCCAGCAGTACGGACAGGGGGCGCTCCTACGAGCAGTACTTC. It is translated as CASSTDRGRSYEQYF. The V call is TRBV2, the J call TRBJ2-7, with TRBD1 matching over 11 bases. Germline CDR1 SNHLY, CDR2 FYNNEI. This CDR3 has 15 residues. J gave up 0 bases and V 5 bases, and 3 bases lay outside the gene matches.